Below are 2 T cell receptor beta chains sequenced from a single sample in a study of OX40 agonist ivuxolimab in advanced cancers. The repertoire was sequenced with immunoSEQ multiplex PCR; TCRdb's copy has only in-frame clones and lacks some. The sample includes fewer than 25,000 clones, approximately 86% of them seen just once. Sequences were derived from CD4+ or CD8+ T cells sorted from blood, sampled in a trial of the OX40 agonist ivuxolimab. Receptors were obtained from an adult with an advanced solid tumor such as melanoma, head and neck, liver or kidney cancer.

Here the CDR3 reads CATTEHENYGYTF. The CDR3 DNA sequence: TGTGCCACCACAGAACACGAGAACTATGGCTACACCTTC. This chain connects TRBV2 to TRBJ1-2, with unresolved D. CDR3 length: 13 residues. CDR1 SNHLY and CDR2 FYNNEI come from the germline V gene. Between the trimmed V and J ends, which lost 10 bases and 2 bases, there was a span of 14 bases.

The chain employs TRBV19 and TRBJ1-1; 10 bases fit TRBD1. Germline assignment: CDR1 LNHDA and CDR2 SQIVND (reference sequence). The CDR3 spans 18 residues. V gave up 7 bases and J gave up 4 bases; unmatched junction bases: 18. The CDR3 region has the DNA TGTGCCAGTACCCGTGGCGGGACAGGGGAATGGTTGGGCACTGAAGCTTTCTTT. Its translation is CASTRGGTGEWLGTEAFF.